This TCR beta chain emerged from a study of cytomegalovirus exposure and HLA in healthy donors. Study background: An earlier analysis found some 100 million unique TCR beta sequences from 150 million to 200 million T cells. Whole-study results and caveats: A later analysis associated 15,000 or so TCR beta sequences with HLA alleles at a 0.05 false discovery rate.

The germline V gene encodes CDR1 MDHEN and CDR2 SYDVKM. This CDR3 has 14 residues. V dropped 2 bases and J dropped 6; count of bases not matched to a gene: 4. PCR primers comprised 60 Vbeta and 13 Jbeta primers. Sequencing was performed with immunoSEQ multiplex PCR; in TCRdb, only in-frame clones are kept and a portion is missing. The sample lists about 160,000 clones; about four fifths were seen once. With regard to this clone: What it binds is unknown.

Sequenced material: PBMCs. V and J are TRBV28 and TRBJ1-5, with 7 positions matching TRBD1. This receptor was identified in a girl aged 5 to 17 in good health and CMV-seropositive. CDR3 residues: CASSLKGARQPQHF. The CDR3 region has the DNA TGTGCCAGCAGTTTAAAGGGGGCGCGTCAGCCCCAGCATTTT. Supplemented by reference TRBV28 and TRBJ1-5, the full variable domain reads DVKVTQSSRYLVKRTGEKVFLECVQDMDHENMFWYRQDPGLGLRLIYFSYDVKMKEKGDIPEGYSVSREKKERFSLILESASTNQTSMYLCASSLKGARQPQHFGDGTRLSIL.